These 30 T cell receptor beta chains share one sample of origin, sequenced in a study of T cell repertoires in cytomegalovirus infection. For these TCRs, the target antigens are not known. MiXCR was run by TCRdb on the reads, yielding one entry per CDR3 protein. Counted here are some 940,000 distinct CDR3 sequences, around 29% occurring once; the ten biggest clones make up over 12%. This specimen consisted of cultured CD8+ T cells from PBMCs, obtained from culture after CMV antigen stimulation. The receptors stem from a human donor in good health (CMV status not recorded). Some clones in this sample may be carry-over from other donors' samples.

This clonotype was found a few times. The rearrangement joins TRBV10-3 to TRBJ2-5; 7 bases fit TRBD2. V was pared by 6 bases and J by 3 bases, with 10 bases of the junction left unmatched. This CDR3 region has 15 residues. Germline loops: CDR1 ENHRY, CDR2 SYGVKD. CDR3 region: CAIRTRSGTKETQYF. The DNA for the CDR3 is TGTGCCATCAGAACCCGCAGCGGGACGAAAGAGACCCAGTACTTC.

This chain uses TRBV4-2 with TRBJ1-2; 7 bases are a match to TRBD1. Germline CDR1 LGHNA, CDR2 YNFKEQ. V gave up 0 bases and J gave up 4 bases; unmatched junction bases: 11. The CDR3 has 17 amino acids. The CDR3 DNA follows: TGTGCCAGCAGCCAAGAGGGGCTCGGACAGGAGACCTATGGCTACACCTTC. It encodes CASSQEGLGQETYGYTF.

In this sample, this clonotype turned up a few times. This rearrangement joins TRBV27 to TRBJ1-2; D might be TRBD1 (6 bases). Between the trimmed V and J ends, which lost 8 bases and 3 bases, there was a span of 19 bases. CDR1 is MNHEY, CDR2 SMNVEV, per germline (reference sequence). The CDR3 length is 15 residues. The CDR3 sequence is CASGRNSGVYYGYTF. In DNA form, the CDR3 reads TGTGCCAGCGGGCGTAACTCAGGGGTCTACTATGGCTACACCTTC.

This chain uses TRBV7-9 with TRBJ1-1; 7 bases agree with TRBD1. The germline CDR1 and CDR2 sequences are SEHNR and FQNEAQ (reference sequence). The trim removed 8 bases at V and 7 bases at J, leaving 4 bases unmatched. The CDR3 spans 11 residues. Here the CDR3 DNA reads TGTGCCAGCGAGGGGGCCCTTGAAGCTTTCTTT. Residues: CASEGALEAFF.

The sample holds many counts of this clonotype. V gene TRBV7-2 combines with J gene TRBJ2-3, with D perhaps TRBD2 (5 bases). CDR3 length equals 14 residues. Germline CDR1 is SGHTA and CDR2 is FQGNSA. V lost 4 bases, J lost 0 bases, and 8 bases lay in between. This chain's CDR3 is CASSSRLSTDTQYF. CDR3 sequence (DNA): TGTGCCAGCAGCTCGAGACTAAGCACAGATACGCAGTATTTT.

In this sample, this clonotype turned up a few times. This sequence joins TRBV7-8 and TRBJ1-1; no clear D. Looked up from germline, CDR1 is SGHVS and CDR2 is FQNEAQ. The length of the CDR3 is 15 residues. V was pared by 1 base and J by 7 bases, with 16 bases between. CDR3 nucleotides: TGTGCCAGCAGCTTAGGTGGAGGCGGTACGATTGAAGCTTTCTTT. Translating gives CASSLGGGGTIEAFF.

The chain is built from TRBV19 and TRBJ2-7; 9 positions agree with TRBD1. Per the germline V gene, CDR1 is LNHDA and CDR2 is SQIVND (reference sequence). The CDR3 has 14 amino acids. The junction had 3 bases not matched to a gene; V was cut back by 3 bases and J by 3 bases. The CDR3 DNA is TGTGCCAGTAGTATCGGGACAGGGAACTACGAGCAGTACGTC. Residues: CASSIGTGNYEQYV.

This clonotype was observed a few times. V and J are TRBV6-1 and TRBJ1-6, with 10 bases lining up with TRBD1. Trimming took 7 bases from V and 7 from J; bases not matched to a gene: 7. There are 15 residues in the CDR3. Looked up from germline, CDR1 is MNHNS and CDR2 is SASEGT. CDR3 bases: TGTGCCAGCACCGGGACAGGGGTCGACAATTCACCCCTCCACTTT. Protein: CASTGTGVDNSPLHF.

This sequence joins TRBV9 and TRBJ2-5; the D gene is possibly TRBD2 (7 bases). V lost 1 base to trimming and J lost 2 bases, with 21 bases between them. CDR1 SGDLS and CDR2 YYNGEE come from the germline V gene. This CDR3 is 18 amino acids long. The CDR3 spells CASSVSPLGGRGQETQYF. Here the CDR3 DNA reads TGTGCCAGCAGCGTATCCCCGTTGGGGGGGCGAGGGCAAGAGACCCAGTACTTC.

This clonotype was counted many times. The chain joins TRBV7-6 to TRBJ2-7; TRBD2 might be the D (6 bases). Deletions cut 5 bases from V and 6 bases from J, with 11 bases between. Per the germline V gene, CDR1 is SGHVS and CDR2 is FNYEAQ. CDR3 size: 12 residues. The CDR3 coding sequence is TGTGCCAGCAGCCGCCTCGGGAGCGAGCAGTACTTC. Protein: CASSRLGSEQYF. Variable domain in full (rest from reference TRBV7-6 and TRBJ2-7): GAGVSQSPRYKVTKRGQDVALRCDPISGHVSLYWYRQALGQGPEFLTYFNYEAQQDKSGLPNDRFSAERPEGSISTLTIQRTEQRDSAMYRCASSRLGSEQYFGPGTRLTVT.

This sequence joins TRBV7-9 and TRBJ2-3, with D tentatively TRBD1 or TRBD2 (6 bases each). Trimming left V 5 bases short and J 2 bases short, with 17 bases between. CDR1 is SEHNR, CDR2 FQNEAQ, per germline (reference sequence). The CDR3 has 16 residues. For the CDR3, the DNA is TGTGCCAGCAGCCCCCGTGGGGGGCCCCACACAGATACGCAGTATTTT. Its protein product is CASSPRGGPHTDTQYF.

The CDR3 sequence: CASNGNEQYV. For the CDR3, the DNA is TGCGCCAGCAATGGCAACGAGCAGTACGTC. This rearrangement joins TRBV4-1 to TRBJ2-7, with D unresolved. V was clipped by 7 bases and J by 5 bases, with 6 bases between them. Germline V gene lookup returns CDR1 MGHRA and CDR2 YSYEKL. This CDR3 spans 10 amino acids.

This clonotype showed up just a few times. The CDR3 DNA follows: TGTGCCAGCAGTGACCCCGGGGGGGCGGGTGAGCAGTTCTTC. Translating it yields CASSDPGGAGEQFF. The rearrangement joins TRBV6-4 to TRBJ2-1; 8 bases are a match to TRBD2. Germline CDR1 reads MRHNA; CDR2 reads SNTAGT. CDR3 length equals 14 residues. The V segment lost 2 bases and the J segment 9 bases; nucleotides outside the gene matches: 6.

This chain's CDR3 is CASQKTGYRDLIAFF. In DNA, the CDR3 is TGTGCCAGCCAAAAGACGGGGTACAGGGACCTGATCGCTTTCTTT. This chain uses TRBV25-1 with TRBJ1-1; D possibly corresponds to TRBD1 (6 bases). The CDR3 runs 15 residues. The ends were cut back, 8 bases at V and 11 bases at J, with 27 bases in the middle. Per the germline V gene, CDR1 is MGHDK and CDR2 is SYGVNS.

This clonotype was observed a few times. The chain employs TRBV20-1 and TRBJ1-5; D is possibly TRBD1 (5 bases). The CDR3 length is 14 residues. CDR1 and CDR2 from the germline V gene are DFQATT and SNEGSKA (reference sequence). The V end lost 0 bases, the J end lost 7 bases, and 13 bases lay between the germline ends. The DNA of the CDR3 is TGCAGTGCTAGAGATGGGGGTGAAGGGCAGCCCCAGCATTTT. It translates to CSARDGGEGQPQHF.

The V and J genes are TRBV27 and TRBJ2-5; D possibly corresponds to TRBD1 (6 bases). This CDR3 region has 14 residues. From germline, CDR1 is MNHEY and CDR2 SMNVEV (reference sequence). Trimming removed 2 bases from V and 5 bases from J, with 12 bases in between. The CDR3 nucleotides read TGTGCCAGCAGTTTACGTTACAGGGTTGAGACCCAGTACTTC. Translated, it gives CASSLRYRVETQYF.

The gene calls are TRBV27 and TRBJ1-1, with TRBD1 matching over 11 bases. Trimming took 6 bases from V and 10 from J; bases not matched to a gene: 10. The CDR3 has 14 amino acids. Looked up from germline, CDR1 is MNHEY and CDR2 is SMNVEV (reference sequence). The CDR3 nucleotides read TGTGCCAGCAGAGCAGGGACAGGGGGTAGCAGAGCTTTCTTT. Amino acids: CASRAGTGGSRAFF.

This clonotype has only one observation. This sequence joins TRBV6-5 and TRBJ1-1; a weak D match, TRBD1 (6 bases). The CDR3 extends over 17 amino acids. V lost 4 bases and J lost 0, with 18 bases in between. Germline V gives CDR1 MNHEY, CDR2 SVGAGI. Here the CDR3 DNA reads TGTGCCAGCAGTTCGCCGACACACGCAGGGGTGAACACTGAAGCTTTCTTT. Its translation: CASSSPTHAGVNTEAFF.

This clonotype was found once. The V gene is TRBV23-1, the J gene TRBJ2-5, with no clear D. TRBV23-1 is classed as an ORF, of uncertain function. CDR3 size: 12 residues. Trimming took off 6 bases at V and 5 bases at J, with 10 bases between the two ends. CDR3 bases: TGCGCCAGCAGACACCGGCGGGAGACCCAGTACTTC. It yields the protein CASRHRRETQYF.

DNA for the CDR3: TGTGCCAGCAGTTGGACAGGGCTTCTCAAAGATACGCAGTATTTT. Encoded protein: CASSWTGLLKDTQYF. The V gene is TRBV12-3 or TRBV12-4, the J gene TRBJ2-3; 8 nucleotides line up with TRBD1. J was trimmed by 5 bases and V by 4 bases; bases with no gene match: 8. The CDR3 has 15 residues.

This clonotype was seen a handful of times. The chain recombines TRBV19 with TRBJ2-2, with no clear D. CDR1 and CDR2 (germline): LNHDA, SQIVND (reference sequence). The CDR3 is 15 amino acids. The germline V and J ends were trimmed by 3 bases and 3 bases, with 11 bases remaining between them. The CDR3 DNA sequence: TGTGCCAGTAGTATTCGTGGCAGCTACACCGGGGAGCTGTTTTTT. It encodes CASSIRGSYTGELFF.

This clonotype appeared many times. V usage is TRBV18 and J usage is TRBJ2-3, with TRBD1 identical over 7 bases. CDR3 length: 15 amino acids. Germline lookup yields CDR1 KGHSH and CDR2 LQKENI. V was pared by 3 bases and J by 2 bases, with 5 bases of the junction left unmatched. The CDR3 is CASSPVGTDTDTQYF. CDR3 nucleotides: TGTGCCAGCTCACCGGTCGGGACAGACACAGATACGCAGTATTTT.

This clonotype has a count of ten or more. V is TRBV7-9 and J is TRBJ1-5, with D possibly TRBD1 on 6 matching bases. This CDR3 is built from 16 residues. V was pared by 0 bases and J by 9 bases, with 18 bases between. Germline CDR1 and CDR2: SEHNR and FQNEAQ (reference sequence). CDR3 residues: CASSLAVAAKGGPQHF. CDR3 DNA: TGTGCCAGCAGCTTAGCGGTCGCAGCCAAAGGGGGGCCCCAGCATTTT.

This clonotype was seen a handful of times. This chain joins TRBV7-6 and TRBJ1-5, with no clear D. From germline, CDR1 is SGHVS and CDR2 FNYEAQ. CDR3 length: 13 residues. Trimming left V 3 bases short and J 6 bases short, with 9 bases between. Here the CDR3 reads CASSLAPSQPQHF. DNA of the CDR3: TGTGCCAGCAGCTTGGCCCCGAGTCAGCCCCAGCATTTT. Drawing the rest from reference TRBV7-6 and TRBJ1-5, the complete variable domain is GAGVSQSPRYKVTKRGQDVALRCDPISGHVSLYWYRQALGQGPEFLTYFNYEAQQDKSGLPNDRFSAERPEGSISTLTIQRTEQRDSAMYRCASSLAPSQPQHFGDGTRLSIL.

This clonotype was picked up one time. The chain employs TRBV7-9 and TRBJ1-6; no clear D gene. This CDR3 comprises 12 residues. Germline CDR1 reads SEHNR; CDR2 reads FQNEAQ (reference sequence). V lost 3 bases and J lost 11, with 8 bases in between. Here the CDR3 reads CASSFQQAPLHF. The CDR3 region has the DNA TGTGCCAGCAGCTTCCAGCAGGCACCCCTCCACTTT.

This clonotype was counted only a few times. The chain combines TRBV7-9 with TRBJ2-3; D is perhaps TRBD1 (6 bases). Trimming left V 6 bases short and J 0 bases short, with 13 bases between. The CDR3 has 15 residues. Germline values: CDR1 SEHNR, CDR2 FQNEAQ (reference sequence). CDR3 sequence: CASSWTASSTDTQYF. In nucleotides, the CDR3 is TGTGCCAGCAGTTGGACAGCTAGTAGCACAGATACGCAGTATTTT.

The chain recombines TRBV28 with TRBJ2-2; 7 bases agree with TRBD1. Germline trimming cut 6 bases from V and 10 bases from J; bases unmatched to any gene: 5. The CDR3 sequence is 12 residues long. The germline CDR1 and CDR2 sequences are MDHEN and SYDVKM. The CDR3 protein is CASRQGSSELFF. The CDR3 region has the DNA TGTGCCAGCAGACAGGGGTCTTCGGAGCTGTTTTTT.

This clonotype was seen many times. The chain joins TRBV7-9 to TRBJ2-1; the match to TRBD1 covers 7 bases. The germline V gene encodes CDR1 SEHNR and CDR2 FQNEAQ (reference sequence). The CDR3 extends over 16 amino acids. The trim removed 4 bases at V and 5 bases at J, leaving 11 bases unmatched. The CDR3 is CASSSNVKDRDNEQFF. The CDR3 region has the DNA TGTGCCAGCAGCTCCAATGTGAAAGACAGGGACAATGAGCAGTTCTTC.

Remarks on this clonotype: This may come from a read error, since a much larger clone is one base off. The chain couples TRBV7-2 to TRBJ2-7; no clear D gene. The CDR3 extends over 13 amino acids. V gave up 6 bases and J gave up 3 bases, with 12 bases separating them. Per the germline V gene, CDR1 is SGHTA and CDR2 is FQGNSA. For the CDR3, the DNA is TGTGCCAGCAGTTCTACAGCGATCTACGAGCAGTACTTC. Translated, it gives CASSSTAIYEQYF. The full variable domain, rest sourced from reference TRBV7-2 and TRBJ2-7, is GAGVSQSPSNKVTEKGKDVELRCDPISGHTALYWYRQSLGQGLEFLIYFQGNSAPDKSGLPSDRFSAERTGGSVSTLTIQRTQQEDSAVYLCASSSTAIYEQYFGPGTRLTVT.

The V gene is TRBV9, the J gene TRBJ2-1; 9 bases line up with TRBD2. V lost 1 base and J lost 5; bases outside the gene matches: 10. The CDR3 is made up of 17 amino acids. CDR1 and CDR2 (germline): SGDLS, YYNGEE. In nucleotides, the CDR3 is TGTGCCAGCAGCGTAAATCCGGCGGGAGGGGCCGACAATGAGCAGTTCTTC. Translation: CASSVNPAGGADNEQFF.